Reported below is one T cell receptor beta chain. It lacks a known antigen. No clone much larger than this one lies a single base away; base qualities are absent. For TCR Vbeta sequencing, memory CD4+ T cells were sorted ex vivo from the peripheral blood of both healthy controls and narcolepsy patients. The data derive from a study of T cells in narcolepsy (dated by TCRdb to the late 2010s). In the study overall: Healthy control donors were enrolled in the study alongside patients who had narcolepsy type 1 or type 2 (NT1, NT2). Autoreactive T cells targeting hypocretin neuron self-antigens (hypocretin, TRIB2) were sought in narcolepsy patients, and TCR Vbeta sequencing was used to track clonotypes in blood and CSF.

Broader findings and caveats from the paper: Autoreactive clonotypes were reported to be detected serially in the blood of the same patients and of different patients, but not in the blood of healthy controls. Patients and controls had comparable numbers of sequenced blood memory CD4+ clonotypes, averaging about 40,000 and 33,000, respectively. Plots comparing CSF and blood CD4+ T cell clonotypes from the same patient highlighted HCRT-specific and TRIB2-specific autoreactive clonotypes. Some blood memory CD4+ repertoires from patients and controls contained no sequences matching autoreactive T cell clones.

Library generation was performed with the immunoSEQ multiplex PCR assay. Held by TCRdb, this immuneACCESS table contains in-frame sequences only and omits some clones. Under half of the omission traces to an unresolved V gene where checked; the cause of the rest is unknown. This sample holds tens of thousands of clones; roughly 85% were observed only once. The ten largest clones add up to more than 8.5% of the sample. The CDR3 contains 15 residues, cysteine and phenylalanine counted. Solely the CDR3 DNA is kept, with 45 bases framed from the first base. From V the trimming removes 5 bases and from J it removes 4 bases, while the gene matches leave 7 bases of the junction unaccounted for. The germline V gene yields SGHAT for CDR1 and FQNNGV for CDR2.

This sequence was found in a human donor in good health. The chain joins TRBV11-2 to TRBJ2-5, and 10 junctional nucleotides match TRBD1. What was sequenced was memory (CD45RA-) CD4+ T cells from blood. Reading the label with the study, this specimen's cell subset or site is: memory T cells sorted ex vivo from peripheral blood. The CDR3 is CASSEGQGYRETQYF. The base sequence is TGTGCCAGCAGCGAGGGACAGGGGTACAGAGAGACCCAGTACTTC. This CDR3, with the reference TRBV11-2 and TRBJ2-5 proteins standing in past its ends, gives the full variable domain EAGVAQSPRYKIIEKRQSVAFWCNPISGHATLYWYQQILGQGPKLLIQFQNNGVVDDSQLPKDRFSAERLKGVDSTLKIQPAKLEDSAVYLCASSEGQGYRETQYFGPGTRLLVL.